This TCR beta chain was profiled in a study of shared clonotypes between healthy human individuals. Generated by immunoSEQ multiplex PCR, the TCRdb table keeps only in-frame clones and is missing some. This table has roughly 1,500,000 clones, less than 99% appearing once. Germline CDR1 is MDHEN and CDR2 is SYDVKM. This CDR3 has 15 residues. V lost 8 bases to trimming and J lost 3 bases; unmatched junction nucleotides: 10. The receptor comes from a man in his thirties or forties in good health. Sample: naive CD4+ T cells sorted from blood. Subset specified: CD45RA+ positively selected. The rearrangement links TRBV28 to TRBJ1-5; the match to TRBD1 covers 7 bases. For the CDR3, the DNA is TGTGCCAGCCGATTTCTCGACAGGGACAATCAGCCCCAGCATTTT. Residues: CASRFLDRDNQPQHF. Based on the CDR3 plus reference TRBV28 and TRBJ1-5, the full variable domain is DVKVTQSSRYLVKRTGEKVFLECVQDMDHENMFWYRQDPGLGLRLIYFSYDVKMKEKGDIPEGYSVSREKKERFSLILESASTNQTSMYLCASRFLDRDNQPQHFGDGTRLSIL.